Below, one TCR beta chain is given with its context. The record originates from a study of blood T cell repertoires in COVID-19. About the research overall: Sites across the United States, Italy and Spain contributed samples from acute and convalescent COVID-19.

TCRdb's table, derived via immunoSEQ multiplex PCR, lists solely in-frame clones and lacks some. The sample has about 29,000 clones; approximately 86% are singletons. Looked up from germline, CDR1 is KGHSH and CDR2 is LQKENI. V shed 5 bases, J shed 5 bases, and the junction held 14 bases outside the gene matches. The CDR3 covers 17 residues. The source of this sequence is a man older than 75 with active or convalescent COVID-19. The sequenced sample was peripheral blood. The V call is TRBV18, the J call TRBJ2-2; 7 bases are a match to TRBD1. The CDR3 spells CASSSPSGTALTGELFF. CDR3 bases: TGTGCCAGCTCATCGCCCTCTGGGACAGCCCTGACCGGGGAGCTGTTTTTT.